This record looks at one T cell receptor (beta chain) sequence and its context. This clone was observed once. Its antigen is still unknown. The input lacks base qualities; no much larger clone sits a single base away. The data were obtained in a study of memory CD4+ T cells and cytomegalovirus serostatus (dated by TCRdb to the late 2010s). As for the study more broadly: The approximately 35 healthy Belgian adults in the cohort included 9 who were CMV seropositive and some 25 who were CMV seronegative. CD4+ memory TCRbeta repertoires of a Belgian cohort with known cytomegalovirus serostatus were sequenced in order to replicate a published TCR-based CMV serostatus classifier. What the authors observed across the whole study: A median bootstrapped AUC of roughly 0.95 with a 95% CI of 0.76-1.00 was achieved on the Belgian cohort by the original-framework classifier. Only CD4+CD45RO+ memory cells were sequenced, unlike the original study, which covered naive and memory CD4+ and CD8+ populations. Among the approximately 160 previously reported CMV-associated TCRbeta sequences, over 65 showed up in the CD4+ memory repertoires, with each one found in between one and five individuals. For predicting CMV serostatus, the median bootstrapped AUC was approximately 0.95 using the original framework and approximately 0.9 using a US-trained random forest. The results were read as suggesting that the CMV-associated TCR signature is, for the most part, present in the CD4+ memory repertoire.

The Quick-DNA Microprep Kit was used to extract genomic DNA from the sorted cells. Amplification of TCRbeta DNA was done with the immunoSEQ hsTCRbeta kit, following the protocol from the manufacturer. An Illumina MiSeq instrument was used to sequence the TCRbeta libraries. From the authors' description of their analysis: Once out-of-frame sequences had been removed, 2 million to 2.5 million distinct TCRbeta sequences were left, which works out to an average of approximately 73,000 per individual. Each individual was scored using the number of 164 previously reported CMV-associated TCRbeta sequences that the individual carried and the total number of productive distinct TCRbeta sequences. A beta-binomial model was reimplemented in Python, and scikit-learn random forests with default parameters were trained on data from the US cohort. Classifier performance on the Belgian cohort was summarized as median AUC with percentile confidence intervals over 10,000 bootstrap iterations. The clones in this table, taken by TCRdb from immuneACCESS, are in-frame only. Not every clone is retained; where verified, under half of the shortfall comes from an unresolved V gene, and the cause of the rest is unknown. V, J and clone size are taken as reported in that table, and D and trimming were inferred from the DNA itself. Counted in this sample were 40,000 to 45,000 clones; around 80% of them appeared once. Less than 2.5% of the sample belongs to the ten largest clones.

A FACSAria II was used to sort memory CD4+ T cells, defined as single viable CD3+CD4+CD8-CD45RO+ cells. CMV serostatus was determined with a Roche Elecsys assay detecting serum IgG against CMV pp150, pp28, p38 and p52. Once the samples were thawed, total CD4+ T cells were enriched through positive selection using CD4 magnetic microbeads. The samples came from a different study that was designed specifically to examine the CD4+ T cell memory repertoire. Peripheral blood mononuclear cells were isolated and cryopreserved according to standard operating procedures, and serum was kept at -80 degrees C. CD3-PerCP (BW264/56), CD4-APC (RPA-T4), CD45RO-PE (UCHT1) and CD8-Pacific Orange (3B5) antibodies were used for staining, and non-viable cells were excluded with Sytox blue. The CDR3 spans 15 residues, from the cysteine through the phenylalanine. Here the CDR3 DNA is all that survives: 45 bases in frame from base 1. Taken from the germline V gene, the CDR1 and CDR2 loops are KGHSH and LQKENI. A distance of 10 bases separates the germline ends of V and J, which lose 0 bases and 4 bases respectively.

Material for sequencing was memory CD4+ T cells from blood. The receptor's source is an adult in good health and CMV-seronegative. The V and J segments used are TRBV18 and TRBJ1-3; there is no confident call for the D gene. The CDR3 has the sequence CASSPPGRVGNTIYF. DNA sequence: TGTGCCAGCTCACCACCGGGGAGGGTCGGAAACACCATATATTTT.